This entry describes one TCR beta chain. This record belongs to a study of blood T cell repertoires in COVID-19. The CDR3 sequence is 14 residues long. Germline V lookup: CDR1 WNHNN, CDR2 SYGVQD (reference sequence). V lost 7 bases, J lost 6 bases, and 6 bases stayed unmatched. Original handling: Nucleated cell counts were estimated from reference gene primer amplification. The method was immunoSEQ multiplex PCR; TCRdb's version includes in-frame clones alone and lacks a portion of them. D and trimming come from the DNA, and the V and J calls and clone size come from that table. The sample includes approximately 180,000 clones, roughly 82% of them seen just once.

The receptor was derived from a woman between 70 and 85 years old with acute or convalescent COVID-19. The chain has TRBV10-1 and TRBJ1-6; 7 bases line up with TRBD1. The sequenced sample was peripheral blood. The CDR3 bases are TGCGCCAGCAATACAGGGGCCGTTAATTCACCCCTCCACTTT. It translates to CASNTGAVNSPLHF.